This TCR beta chain originates from a study of blood T cell repertoires in COVID-19. Self-reported history from a screening survey and questionnaire set each donor's cohort. Under the authors' procedure: For nucleated cells, counts were estimated from reference gene primer amplification. Some clones are missing from TCRdb's copy, which holds only in-frame ones; the method was immunoSEQ multiplex PCR. That table is the source of V, J and clone size, and D and trimming were worked out from the DNA. The data contain roughly 200,000 clones, about 82% of them seen just once; the ten biggest clones take up 5.6%. Trimming left V 2 bases short and J 1 base short, with 12 bases between. The germline V gene encodes CDR1 SGDLS and CDR2 YYNGEE. The CDR3 runs to 16 residues.

The sequenced sample was PBMCs or T cells enriched from blood (not recorded which). This sequence originates from a man aged 40-50 years with acute COVID-19. The V and J genes are TRBV9 and TRBJ2-2; D possibly corresponds to TRBD2 (5 bases). This chain's CDR3 is CASSVEGTWNTGELFF. The CDR3 DNA sequence: TGTGCCAGCAGCGTCGAGGGAACGTGGAACACCGGGGAGCTGTTTTTT.